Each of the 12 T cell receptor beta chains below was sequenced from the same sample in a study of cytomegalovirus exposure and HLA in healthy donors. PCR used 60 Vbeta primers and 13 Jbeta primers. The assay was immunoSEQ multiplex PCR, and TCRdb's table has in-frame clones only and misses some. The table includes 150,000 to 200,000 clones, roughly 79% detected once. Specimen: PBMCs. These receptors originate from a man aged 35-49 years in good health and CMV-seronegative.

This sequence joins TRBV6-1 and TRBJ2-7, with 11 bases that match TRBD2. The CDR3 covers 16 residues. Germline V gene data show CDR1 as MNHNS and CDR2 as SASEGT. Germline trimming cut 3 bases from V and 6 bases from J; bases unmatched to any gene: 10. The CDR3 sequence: CASSDRLLAGVGEQYV. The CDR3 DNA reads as TGTGCCAGCAGTGATAGATTACTAGCGGGAGTAGGCGAGCAGTACGTC.

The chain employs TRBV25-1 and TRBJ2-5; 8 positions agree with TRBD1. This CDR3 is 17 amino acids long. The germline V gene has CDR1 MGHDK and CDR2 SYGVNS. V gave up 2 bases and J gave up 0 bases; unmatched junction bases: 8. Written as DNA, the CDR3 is TGTGCCAGCAGTGAAGGGGGGACAGGTGCTTACCAAGAGACCCAGTACTTC. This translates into CASSEGGTGAYQETQYF.

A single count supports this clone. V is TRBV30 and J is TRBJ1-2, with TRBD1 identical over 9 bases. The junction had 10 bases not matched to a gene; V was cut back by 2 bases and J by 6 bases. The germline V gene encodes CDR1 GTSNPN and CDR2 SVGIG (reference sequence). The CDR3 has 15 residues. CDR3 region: CAWSPLRTGVDGYTF. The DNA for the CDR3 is TGTGCCTGGAGTCCCCTGAGGACAGGGGTTGATGGCTACACCTTC.

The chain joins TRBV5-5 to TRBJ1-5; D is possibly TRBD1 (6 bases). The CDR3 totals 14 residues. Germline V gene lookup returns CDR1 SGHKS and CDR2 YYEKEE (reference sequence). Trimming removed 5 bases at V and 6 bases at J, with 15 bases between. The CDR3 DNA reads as TGTGCCAGCAGTCAGGGGCCGGTTGTTCAGCCCCAGCATTTT. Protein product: CASSQGPVVQPQHF.

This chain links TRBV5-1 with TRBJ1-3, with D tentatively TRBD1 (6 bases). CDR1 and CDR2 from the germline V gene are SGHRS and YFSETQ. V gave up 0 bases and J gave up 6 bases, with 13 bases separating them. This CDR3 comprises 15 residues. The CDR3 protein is CASSLGDRTQNTIYF. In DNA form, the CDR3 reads TGCGCCAGCAGCTTGGGCGACAGGACACAAAACACCATATATTTT. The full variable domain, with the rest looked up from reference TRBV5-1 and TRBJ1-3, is KAGVTQTPRYLIKTRGQQVTLSCSPISGHRSVSWYQQTPGQGLQFLFEYFSETQRNKGNFPGRFSGRQFSNSRSEMNVSTLELGDSALYLCASSLGDRTQNTIYFGEGSWLTVV.

The CDR3 DNA reads as TGCAGCGTTGTAGGGACAGTTAACGTCCTGACTTTC. It yields the protein CSVVGTVNVLTF. V gene TRBV29-1 combines with J gene TRBJ2-6; the match to TRBD1 covers 7 bases. There are 12 residues in the CDR3. Per the germline V gene, CDR1 is SQVTM and CDR2 is ANQGSEA. V gave up 4 bases and J gave up 10 bases; unmatched junction bases: 4.

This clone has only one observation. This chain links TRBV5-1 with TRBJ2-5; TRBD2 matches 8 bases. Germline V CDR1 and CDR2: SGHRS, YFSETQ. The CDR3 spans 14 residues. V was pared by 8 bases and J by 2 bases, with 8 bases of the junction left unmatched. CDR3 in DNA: TGCGCCAGTACCGAACCTAGCGGGCAAGAGACCCAGTACTTC. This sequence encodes CASTEPSGQETQYF.

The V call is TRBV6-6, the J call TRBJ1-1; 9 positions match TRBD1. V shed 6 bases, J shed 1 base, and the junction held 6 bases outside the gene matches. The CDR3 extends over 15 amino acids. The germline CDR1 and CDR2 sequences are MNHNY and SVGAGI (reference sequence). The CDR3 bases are TGTGCCAGCAGAAAACAGGGGGCCGCGAACACTGAAGCTTTCTTT. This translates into CASRKQGAANTEAFF.

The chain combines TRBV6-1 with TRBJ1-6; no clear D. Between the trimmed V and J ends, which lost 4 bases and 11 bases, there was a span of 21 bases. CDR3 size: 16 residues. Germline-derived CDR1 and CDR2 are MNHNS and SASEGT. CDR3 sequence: CASSAPPAGTKTPLHF. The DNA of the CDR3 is TGTGCCAGCAGTGCTCCTCCAGCAGGAACGAAGACACCCCTCCACTTT.

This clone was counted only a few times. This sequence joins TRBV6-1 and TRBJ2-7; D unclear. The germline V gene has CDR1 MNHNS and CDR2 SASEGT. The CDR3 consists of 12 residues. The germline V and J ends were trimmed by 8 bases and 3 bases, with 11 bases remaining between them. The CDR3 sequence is CASCPAGYEQYF. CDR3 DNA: TGTGCCAGCTGTCCAGCAGGCTACGAGCAGTACTTC.

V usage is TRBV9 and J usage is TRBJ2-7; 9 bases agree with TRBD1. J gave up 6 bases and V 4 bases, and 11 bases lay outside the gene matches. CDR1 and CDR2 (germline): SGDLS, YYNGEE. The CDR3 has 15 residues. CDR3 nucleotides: TGTGCCAGCAGCCCCCGTCCCGGGACAGGGACCGAGCAGTACTTC. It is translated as CASSPRPGTGTEQYF.

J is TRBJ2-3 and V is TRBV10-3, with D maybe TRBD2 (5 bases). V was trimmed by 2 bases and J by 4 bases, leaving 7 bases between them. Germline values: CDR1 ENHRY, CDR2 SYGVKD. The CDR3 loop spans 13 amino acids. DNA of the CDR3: TGTGCCATCAGTGAGGTTAGCGCAGATACGCAGTATTTT. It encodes CAISEVSADTQYF.